The following is a T cell receptor beta chain sequence with its context. What it recognizes is unknown. The data are from a study of cytomegalovirus exposure and HLA in healthy donors. PCR employed 60 Vbeta and 13 Jbeta primers. Sequencing was performed with immunoSEQ multiplex PCR; in TCRdb, only in-frame clones are kept and a portion is missing. The sample has about 170,000 clones, roughly 70% seen once; the top ten hold 4.5% to 5.5%. Looked up from germline, CDR1 is PRHDT and CDR2 is FYEKMQ (reference sequence). This CDR3 region has 15 residues. Trimming took 8 bases from V and 10 from J; bases not matched to a gene: 17. Study-wide findings and caveats: A few CMV-associated chains proved CMV antigen-specific in vitro. The study recorded 150 to 200 TCR beta chains that were cytomegalovirus-associated.

Sequencing input: PBMCs. The chain employs TRBV13 and TRBJ2-5, with 9 bases aligning to TRBD1. The sequence came from a woman under 30 in good health and CMV-seropositive. The CDR3 DNA reads TGTGCCAGCGCCCCCAGGGGGACAGGGATTGACTGCCAGTACTTC. Amino acid sequence: CASAPRGTGIDCQYF.